Given below is one TCR beta chain in context. These data belong to a study of blood T cell repertoires in COVID-19. The overall study: COVID-19 samples collected from the United States, Italy and Spain covered acute and convalescent phases. Sample material is recorded as cDNA or gDNA derived from T cells, B-cell-depleted T cells, or PBMCs.

Original data processing: Reference gene primer amplification in the assay estimated nucleated cell counts. Here immunoSEQ multiplex PCR was the method, and the copy in TCRdb shows in-frame clones only, minus some. V and J calls and clone size are as listed in that table; D and trimming were resolved from the DNA. Of roughly 280,000 clones in the sample, roughly 87% were seen once. The CDR3 runs 16 residues. The V and J ends lost 6 bases and 2 bases respectively, with 17 bases between them. Looked up from germline, CDR1 is LNHDA and CDR2 is SQIVND (reference sequence). The sample comprised peripheral blood. This rearrangement joins TRBV19 to TRBJ1-5; possible D gene TRBD1, 6 bases. The clonotype originates from a woman between 45 and 60 years old who had recovered from COVID-19. CDR3 protein: CASRDGGLRGNQPQHF. In DNA form, the CDR3 reads TGTGCCAGTAGGGACGGGGGGCTGAGGGGCAATCAGCCCCAGCATTTT.